The 23 T cell receptor beta chains reported below all come from one sample, sequenced in a study of T cells after yellow fever vaccination. From the 5' RACE reads, TCRdb called clonotypes with MiXCR, one entry per CDR3 protein. The repertoire consists of hundreds of thousands of distinct CDR3 sequences, with 6.2% occurring once and the leading ten covering 15%. Sequenced material: PBMCs, taken 5 days after the yellow fever booster vaccination. The origin of the receptors is a man aged 25 to 40 who received the YFV17D yellow fever vaccine.

The gene calls are TRBV7-2 and TRBJ1-6, with 8 bases matching TRBD1. V was pared by 6 bases and J by 8 bases, with 6 bases of the junction left unmatched. CDR1 is SGHTA, CDR2 FQGNSA, per germline. The CDR3 covers 14 residues. In nucleotides, the CDR3 is TGTGCCAGCAGGTCGGGACAGGCCGATTCACCCCTCCACTTT. Protein: CASRSGQADSPLHF.

This sequence joins TRBV29-1 and TRBJ1-2, with D possibly being TRBD1 (5 bases). This CDR3 has 12 residues. Germline V gives CDR1 SQVTM, CDR2 ANQGSEA. The V end lost 6 bases, the J end lost 6 bases, and 14 bases lay between the germline ends. The CDR3 DNA sequence: TGCAGCGTAGACCCGACAGAGGATGGCTACACCTTC. Encoded protein: CSVDPTEDGYTF.

This clonotype was recorded many times. V gene TRBV11-1 combines with J gene TRBJ2-7, with 13 bases that match TRBD2. The V and J ends lost 1 base and 3 bases, in that order; junction bases with no gene match: 18. Germline assignment: CDR1 SGHAT and CDR2 FQDESV (reference sequence). The CDR3 length is 21 residues. CDR3 in amino acids: CASSLVRLSATGLAGVYEQYF. The DNA of the CDR3 is TGTGCCAGCAGCTTAGTTCGTCTGTCTGCCACAGGACTAGCGGGAGTCTACGAGCAGTACTTC.

This clonotype was picked up a small number of times. J is TRBJ2-1 and V is TRBV29-1, with 7 bases that match TRBD2. Germline lookup yields CDR1 SQVTM and CDR2 ANQGSEA. The trim removed 3 bases at V and 12 bases at J, leaving 14 bases unmatched. The length of the CDR3 is 14 residues. The CDR3 loop is CSVDAPPIAGPQFF. As DNA, the CDR3 is TGCAGCGTTGATGCGCCCCCAATAGCGGGTCCGCAGTTCTTC.

This clonotype appeared many times. V usage is TRBV9 and J usage is TRBJ2-1, with D possibly being TRBD2 (6 bases). Germline V lookup: CDR1 SGDLS, CDR2 YYNGEE. Between the trimmed V and J ends, which lost 1 base and 9 bases, there was a span of 11 bases. CDR3 length equals 13 residues. For the CDR3, the DNA is TGTGCCAGCAGCGTACCGGGAGCGGCTGAGCAGTTCTTC. Translated: CASSVPGAAEQFF.

A few counts support this clonotype. J is TRBJ2-1 and V is TRBV6-1; TRBD2 agrees at 8 bases. Germline V gene lookup returns CDR1 MNHNS and CDR2 SASEGT. CDR3 length equals 16 residues. The trim removed 5 bases at V and 9 bases at J, leaving 15 bases unmatched. CDR3 nucleotides: TGTGCCAGCAGTCCGTCTTTCCGGGAGGGCCGGGCTGAGCAGTTCTTC. Translation: CASSPSFREGRAEQFF.

This clonotype was detected many times. This chain links TRBV19 with TRBJ2-7, with 7 nucleotides matching TRBD2. Trimming cost V 3 bases and J 3 bases; bases outside gene matches: 8. CDR1 and CDR2 from the germline V gene are LNHDA and SQIVND (reference sequence). The length of the CDR3 is 15 residues. The CDR3 loop is CASSIYALANYEQYF. Written as DNA, the CDR3 is TGTGCCAGTAGTATCTACGCACTAGCGAACTACGAGCAGTACTTC.

Of note for this clonotype: A read error may be the cause here, since a much bigger clone is one base away. V usage is TRBV29-1 and J usage is TRBJ2-5; D possibly uses TRBD1 or TRBD2 (5 bases each). Between the trimmed V and J ends, which lost 5 bases and 13 bases, there was a span of 14 bases. Germline CDR1 SQVTM, CDR2 ANQGSEA. This CDR3 comprises 10 residues. CDR3: CSVWDRALYF. The CDR3 DNA is TGCAGCGTTTGGGACCGGGCCCTGTACTTC.

This chain uses TRBV5-6 with TRBJ1-1; possible D gene TRBD1, 5 bases. V was pared by 0 bases and J by 6 bases, with 18 bases between. The CDR3 totals 16 residues. Germline loops: CDR1 SGHDT, CDR2 YYEEEE. The CDR3 nucleotides read TGTGCCAGCAGCTTGGTAGGGGACTCGGGAAGCTCTGAAGCTTTCTTT. As protein: CASSLVGDSGSSEAFF.

This clonotype was recorded at least ten times. This rearrangement joins TRBV7-2 to TRBJ2-4, with unresolved D. The CDR3 spans 13 residues. Trimming stripped 0 bases from V and 5 bases from J, with 5 bases between. Looked up from germline, CDR1 is SGHTA and CDR2 is FQGNSA. The CDR3 region has the DNA TGTGCCAGCAGCTTAGCAAGACAAAACATTCAGTACTTC. Protein product: CASSLARQNIQYF.

This clonotype was counted ten times or more. The chain links TRBV7-6 to TRBJ2-5, with D perhaps TRBD1 or TRBD2 (5 bases each). Trimming left V 8 bases short and J 7 bases short, with 14 bases between. Germline assignment: CDR1 SGHVS and CDR2 FNYEAQ. This CDR3 is built from 12 residues. CDR3: CASGQGRGTQYF. Here the CDR3 DNA reads TGTGCCAGCGGGCAGGGCCGGGGGACCCAGTACTTC.

The rearrangement links TRBV6-2 or TRBV6-3 to TRBJ2-1, with TRBD1 matching 8 bases. Germline V gene sequence: CDR1 MNHEY, CDR2 SVGEGT. The V segment lost 10 bases and the J segment 5 bases; nucleotides outside the gene matches: 13. CDR3 size: 15 residues. The CDR3 coding sequence is TGTGCCACCTTCCCCCGGGACAGGTTGAACAATGAGCAGTTCTTC. This translates into CATFPRDRLNNEQFF.

J is TRBJ2-7 and V is TRBV7-9; 8 bases fit TRBD1. Germline-derived CDR1 and CDR2 are SEHNR and FQNEAQ (reference sequence). The CDR3 sequence is 16 residues long. Trimming cost V 5 bases and J 0 bases; bases outside gene matches: 9. The CDR3 DNA sequence: TGTGCCAGCAGCGGACTGAGGGACAGGTTCTCCTACGAGCAGTACTTC. Translating it yields CASSGLRDRFSYEQYF.

To note about this clonotype: This may be a read error, as it is one base from a much larger clone. The J gene is TRBJ2-5, the V gene TRBV6-2 or TRBV6-3, with a possible D match to TRBD1 (5 bases). The germline V gene encodes CDR1 MNHEY and CDR2 SVGEGT. The CDR3 runs 19 residues. The CDR3, as DNA: TGTCCCAGCAGTTACTCGAGGTTCACTCGGGTGGGGCGCAGAGAGACCCAGTACTTC. Protein: CPSSYSRFTRVGRRETQYF.

Remarks on this clonotype: Compared with germline, one end of the junction differs, possibly owing to a read error. The rearrangement joins TRBV4-2 to TRBJ1-6; no firm D call. The CDR3 spans 13 residues. Germline assignment: CDR1 LGHNA and CDR2 YNFKEQ. CDR3: CATSQEQNSPLHF. The CDR3 DNA reads as TGTGCCACCAGCCAAGAGCAAAATTCACCCCTCCACTTT.

In this sample, this clonotype turned up a few times. This chain's CDR3 is CATVAQTYEQYF. The CDR3 coding sequence is TGTGCCACCGTCGCACAGACCTACGAGCAGTACTTC. The chain links TRBV15 to TRBJ2-7; D remains unclear. Germline lookup yields CDR1 LNHNV and CDR2 YYDKDF (reference sequence). The CDR3 totals 12 residues. The V end lost 8 bases, the J end lost 2 bases, and 10 bases lay between the germline ends.

A remark on this clonotype: One end of the junction is discordant with germline, which a read error may explain. This chain uses TRBV23-1 with TRBJ2-2; D unresolved. TRBV23-1 is designated an ORF whose function remains uncertain. The CDR3 spans 13 residues. The CDR3 loop is CVSRQRMRGEQFF. CDR3 coding DNA: TGCGTCAGCAGGCAACGGATGCGCGGTGAGCAGTTTTTT.

This clonotype was recorded a few times. This chain connects TRBV5-8 to TRBJ2-2, with TRBD2 identical over 8 bases. This CDR3 has 14 residues. Germline V gene data show CDR1 as SGHTS and CDR2 as YDEGEE. J was trimmed by 7 bases and V by 4 bases; bases with no gene match: 6. CDR3 region: CASSEETSVGELFF. Written as DNA, the CDR3 is TGTGCCAGCAGCGAGGAGACTAGCGTCGGGGAGCTGTTTTTT.

J is TRBJ2-7 and V is TRBV24-1; no firm D call. This CDR3 is 15 amino acids long. Germline V gives CDR1 KGHDR, CDR2 SFDVKD. V was cut by 4 bases and J by 0 bases, with 12 bases left in between. The DNA of the CDR3 is TGTGCCACCAGTGACTCGATGGCTAGCTCCTACGAGCAGTACTTC. It yields the protein CATSDSMASSYEQYF.

The J gene is TRBJ2-1, the V gene TRBV20-1; possibly TRBD2 for D (6 bases). Germline CDR1 and CDR2: DFQATT and SNEGSKA (reference sequence). V was cut by 4 bases and J by 3 bases, with 10 bases left in between. This CDR3 comprises 13 residues. The CDR3, as DNA: TGCAGTGCTACGGGAGAGCGCTACAATGAGCAGTTCTTC. The encoded protein is CSATGERYNEQFF.

The chain links TRBV20-1 to TRBJ2-7; no firm D call. With 6 bases removed from V and 4 bases from J, the gap between germline ends came to 19 bases. Germline CDR1 and CDR2: DFQATT and SNEGSKA (reference sequence). There are 14 residues in the CDR3. CDR3 bases: TGCAGTGCCCCGGCCCCCGTATTAGGGTACGAGCAGTACTTC. This translates into CSAPAPVLGYEQYF.

The gene calls are TRBV15 and TRBJ2-3; no clear D gene. Germline V lookup: CDR1 LNHNV, CDR2 YYDKDF (reference sequence). CDR3 length: 15 residues. V was cut by 5 bases and J by 2 bases, with 14 bases left in between. Here the CDR3 DNA reads TGTGCCACCAGCTCATTTTCCGGTCTCACAGATACGCAGTATTTT. Its translation: CATSSFSGLTDTQYF.

The chain combines TRBV9 with TRBJ2-5, with 12 bases aligning to TRBD2. The germline gives CDR1 SGDLS, CDR2 YYNGEE. V was clipped by 4 bases and J by 7 bases; unmatched bases: 14. This CDR3 comprises 17 residues. Written as DNA, the CDR3 is TGTGCCAGCAGCCCCGGACTAGCGGGAACGGGTTTCGGGACCCAGTACTTC. This codes for CASSPGLAGTGFGTQYF.